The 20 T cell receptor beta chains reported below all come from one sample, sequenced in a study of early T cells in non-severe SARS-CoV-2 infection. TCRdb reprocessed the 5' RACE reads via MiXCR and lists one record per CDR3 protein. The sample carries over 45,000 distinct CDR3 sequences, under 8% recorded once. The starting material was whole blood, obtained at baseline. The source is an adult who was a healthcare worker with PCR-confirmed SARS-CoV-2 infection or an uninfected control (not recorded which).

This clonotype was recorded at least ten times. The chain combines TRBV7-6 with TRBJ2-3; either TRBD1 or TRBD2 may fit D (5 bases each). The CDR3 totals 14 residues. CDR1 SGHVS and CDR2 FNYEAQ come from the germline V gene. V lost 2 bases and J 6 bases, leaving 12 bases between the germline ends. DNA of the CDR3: TGTGCCAGCAGCTTACAGGGAGTTGAGGATACGCAGTATTTT. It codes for CASSLQGVEDTQYF.

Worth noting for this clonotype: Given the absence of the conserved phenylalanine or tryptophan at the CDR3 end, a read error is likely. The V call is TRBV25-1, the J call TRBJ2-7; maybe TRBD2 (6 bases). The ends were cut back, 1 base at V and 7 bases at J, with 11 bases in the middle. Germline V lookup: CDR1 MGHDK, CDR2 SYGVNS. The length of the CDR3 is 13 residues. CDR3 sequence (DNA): TGTGCCAGCAGTGAATGGGGGGTTACAGAGCAGTACTCC. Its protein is CASSEWGVTEQYS.

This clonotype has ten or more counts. CDR3 amino acids: CASSLAVLSLGSSSGNTIYF. The CDR3 nucleotides are TGTGCCAGCAGCTTAGCAGTCCTGAGCCTGGGGTCGAGCTCTGGAAACACCATATATTTT. J is TRBJ1-3 and V is TRBV7-6; no clear D gene. Germline CDR1 SGHVS, CDR2 FNYEAQ. V lost 0 bases, J lost 0 bases, and 21 bases lay in between. CDR3 size: 20 residues.

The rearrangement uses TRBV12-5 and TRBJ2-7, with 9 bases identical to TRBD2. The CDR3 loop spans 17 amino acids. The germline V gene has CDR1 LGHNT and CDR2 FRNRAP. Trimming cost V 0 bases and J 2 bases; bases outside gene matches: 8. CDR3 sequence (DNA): TGTGCTAGTGGTTTGGTACAACGAGGGACTAGCCCCTACGAGCAGTACTTC. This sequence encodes CASGLVQRGTSPYEQYF.

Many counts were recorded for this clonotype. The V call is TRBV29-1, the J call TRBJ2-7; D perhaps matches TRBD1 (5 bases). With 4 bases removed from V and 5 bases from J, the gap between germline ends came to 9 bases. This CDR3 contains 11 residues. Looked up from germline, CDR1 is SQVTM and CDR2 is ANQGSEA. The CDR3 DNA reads TGCAGCGTTGGACAGTTGGACGAGCAGTACTTC. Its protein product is CSVGQLDEQYF.

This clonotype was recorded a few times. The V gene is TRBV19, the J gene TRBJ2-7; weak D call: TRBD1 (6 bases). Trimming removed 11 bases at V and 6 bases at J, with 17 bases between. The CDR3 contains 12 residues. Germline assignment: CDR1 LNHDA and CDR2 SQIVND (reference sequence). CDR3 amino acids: CAAGDPYIEQYF. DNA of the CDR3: TGTGCCGCAGGGGACCCGTACATCGAGCAGTACTTC.

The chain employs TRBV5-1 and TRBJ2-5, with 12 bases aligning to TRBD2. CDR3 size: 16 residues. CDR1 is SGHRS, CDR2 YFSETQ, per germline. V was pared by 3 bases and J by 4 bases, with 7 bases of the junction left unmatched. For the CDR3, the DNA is TGCGCCAGCAGCTCTAGCGGGGGGGCCGGAGGAGAGACCCAGTACTTC. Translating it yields CASSSSGGAGGETQYF. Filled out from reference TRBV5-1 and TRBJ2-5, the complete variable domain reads KAGVTQTPRYLIKTRGQQVTLSCSPISGHRSVSWYQQTPGQGLQFLFEYFSETQRNKGNFPGRFSGRQFSNSRSEMNVSTLELGDSALYLCASSSSGGAGGETQYFGPGTRLLVL.

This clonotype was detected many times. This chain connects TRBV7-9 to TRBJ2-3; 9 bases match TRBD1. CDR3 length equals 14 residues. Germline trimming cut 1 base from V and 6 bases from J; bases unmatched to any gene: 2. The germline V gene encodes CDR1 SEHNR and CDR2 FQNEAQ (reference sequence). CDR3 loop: CASSLGTGADTQYF. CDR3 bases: TGTGCCAGCAGCTTAGGGACAGGGGCCGATACGCAGTATTTT.

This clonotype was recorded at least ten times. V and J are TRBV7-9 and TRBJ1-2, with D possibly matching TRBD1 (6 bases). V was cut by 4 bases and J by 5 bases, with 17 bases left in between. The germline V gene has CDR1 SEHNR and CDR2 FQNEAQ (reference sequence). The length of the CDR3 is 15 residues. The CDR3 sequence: CASSYLRTAEYGYTF. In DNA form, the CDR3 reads TGTGCCAGCAGCTACTTGCGGACAGCGGAGTATGGCTACACCTTC.

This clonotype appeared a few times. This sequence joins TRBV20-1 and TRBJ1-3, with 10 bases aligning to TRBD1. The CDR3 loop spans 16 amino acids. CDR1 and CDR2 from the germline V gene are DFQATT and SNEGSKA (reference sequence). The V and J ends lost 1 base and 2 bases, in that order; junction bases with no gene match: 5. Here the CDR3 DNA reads TGCAGTGCTAGAGTCCCGACAGGGGGCACTGGAAACACCATATATTTT. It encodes CSARVPTGGTGNTIYF.

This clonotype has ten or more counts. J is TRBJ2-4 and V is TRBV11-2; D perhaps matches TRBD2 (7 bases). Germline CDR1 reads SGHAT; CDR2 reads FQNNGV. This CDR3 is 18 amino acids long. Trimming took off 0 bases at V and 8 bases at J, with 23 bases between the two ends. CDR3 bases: TGTGCCAGCAGCTTAGATCTAAGAGGGGGGGCACGAAGCGACATTCAGTACTTC. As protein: CASSLDLRGGARSDIQYF.

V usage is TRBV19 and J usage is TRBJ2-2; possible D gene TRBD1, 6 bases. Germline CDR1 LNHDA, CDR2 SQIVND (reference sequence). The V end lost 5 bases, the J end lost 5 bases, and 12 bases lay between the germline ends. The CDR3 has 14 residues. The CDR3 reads CASSSDRRTGELFF. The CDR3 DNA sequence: TGTGCCAGTAGTTCGGACAGACGAACCGGGGAGCTGTTTTTT.

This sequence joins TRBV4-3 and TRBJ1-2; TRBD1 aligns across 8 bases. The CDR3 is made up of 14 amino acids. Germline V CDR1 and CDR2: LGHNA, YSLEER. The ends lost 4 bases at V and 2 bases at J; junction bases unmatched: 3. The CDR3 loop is CASSRGQGNYGYTF. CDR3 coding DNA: TGCGCCAGCAGCCGAGGACAGGGAAACTATGGCTACACCTTC.

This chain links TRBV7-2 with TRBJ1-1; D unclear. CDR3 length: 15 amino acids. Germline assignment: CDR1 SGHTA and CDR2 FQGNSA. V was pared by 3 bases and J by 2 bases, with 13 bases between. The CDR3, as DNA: TGTGCCAGCAGCTTTGTGGGGAGTATAAACACTGAAGCTTTCTTT. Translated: CASSFVGSINTEAFF.

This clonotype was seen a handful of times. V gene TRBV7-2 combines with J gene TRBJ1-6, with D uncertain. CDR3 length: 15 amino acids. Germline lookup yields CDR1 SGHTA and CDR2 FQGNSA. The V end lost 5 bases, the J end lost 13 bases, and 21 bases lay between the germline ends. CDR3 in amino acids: CASSQALGSPAPLHF. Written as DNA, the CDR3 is TGTGCCAGCAGCCAGGCCCTGGGGAGTCCCGCTCCCCTCCACTTT.

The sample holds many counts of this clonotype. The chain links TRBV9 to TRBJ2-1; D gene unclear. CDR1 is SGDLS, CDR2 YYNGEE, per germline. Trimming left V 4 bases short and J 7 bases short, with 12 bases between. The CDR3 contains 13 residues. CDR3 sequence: CASSTFTENEQFF. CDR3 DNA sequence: TGTGCCAGCAGCACCTTTACGGAGAATGAGCAGTTCTTC.

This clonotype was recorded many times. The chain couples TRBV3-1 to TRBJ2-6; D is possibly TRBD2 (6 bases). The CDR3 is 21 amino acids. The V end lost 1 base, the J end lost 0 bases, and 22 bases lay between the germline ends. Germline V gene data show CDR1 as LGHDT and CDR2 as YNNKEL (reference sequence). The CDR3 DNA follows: TGTGCCAGCAGCCAAGTTTACAGGCGTAGGGAGGCGGTCTCTGGGGCCAACGTCCTGACTTTC. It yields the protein CASSQVYRRREAVSGANVLTF.

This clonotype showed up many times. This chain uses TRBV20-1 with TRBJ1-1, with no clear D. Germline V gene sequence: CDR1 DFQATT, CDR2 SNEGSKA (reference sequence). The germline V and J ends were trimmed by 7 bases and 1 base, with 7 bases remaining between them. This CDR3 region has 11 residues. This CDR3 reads CSVLTNTEAFF. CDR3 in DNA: TGCAGTGTGCTAACGAACACTGAAGCTTTCTTT.

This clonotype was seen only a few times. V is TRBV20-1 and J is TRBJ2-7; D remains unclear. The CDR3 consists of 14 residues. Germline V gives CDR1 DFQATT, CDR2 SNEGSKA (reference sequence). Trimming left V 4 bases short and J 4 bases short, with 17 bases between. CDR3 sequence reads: CSATSAVSVYEQYF. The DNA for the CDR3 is TGCAGTGCTACCTCGGCCGTGAGTGTGTACGAGCAGTACTTC.

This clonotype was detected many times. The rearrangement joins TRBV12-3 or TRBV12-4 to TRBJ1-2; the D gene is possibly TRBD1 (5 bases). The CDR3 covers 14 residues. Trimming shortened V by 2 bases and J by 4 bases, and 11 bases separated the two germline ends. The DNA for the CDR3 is TGTGCCAGCAGTTTAAGGGGCAGGCCCTATGGCTACACCTTC. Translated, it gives CASSLRGRPYGYTF.